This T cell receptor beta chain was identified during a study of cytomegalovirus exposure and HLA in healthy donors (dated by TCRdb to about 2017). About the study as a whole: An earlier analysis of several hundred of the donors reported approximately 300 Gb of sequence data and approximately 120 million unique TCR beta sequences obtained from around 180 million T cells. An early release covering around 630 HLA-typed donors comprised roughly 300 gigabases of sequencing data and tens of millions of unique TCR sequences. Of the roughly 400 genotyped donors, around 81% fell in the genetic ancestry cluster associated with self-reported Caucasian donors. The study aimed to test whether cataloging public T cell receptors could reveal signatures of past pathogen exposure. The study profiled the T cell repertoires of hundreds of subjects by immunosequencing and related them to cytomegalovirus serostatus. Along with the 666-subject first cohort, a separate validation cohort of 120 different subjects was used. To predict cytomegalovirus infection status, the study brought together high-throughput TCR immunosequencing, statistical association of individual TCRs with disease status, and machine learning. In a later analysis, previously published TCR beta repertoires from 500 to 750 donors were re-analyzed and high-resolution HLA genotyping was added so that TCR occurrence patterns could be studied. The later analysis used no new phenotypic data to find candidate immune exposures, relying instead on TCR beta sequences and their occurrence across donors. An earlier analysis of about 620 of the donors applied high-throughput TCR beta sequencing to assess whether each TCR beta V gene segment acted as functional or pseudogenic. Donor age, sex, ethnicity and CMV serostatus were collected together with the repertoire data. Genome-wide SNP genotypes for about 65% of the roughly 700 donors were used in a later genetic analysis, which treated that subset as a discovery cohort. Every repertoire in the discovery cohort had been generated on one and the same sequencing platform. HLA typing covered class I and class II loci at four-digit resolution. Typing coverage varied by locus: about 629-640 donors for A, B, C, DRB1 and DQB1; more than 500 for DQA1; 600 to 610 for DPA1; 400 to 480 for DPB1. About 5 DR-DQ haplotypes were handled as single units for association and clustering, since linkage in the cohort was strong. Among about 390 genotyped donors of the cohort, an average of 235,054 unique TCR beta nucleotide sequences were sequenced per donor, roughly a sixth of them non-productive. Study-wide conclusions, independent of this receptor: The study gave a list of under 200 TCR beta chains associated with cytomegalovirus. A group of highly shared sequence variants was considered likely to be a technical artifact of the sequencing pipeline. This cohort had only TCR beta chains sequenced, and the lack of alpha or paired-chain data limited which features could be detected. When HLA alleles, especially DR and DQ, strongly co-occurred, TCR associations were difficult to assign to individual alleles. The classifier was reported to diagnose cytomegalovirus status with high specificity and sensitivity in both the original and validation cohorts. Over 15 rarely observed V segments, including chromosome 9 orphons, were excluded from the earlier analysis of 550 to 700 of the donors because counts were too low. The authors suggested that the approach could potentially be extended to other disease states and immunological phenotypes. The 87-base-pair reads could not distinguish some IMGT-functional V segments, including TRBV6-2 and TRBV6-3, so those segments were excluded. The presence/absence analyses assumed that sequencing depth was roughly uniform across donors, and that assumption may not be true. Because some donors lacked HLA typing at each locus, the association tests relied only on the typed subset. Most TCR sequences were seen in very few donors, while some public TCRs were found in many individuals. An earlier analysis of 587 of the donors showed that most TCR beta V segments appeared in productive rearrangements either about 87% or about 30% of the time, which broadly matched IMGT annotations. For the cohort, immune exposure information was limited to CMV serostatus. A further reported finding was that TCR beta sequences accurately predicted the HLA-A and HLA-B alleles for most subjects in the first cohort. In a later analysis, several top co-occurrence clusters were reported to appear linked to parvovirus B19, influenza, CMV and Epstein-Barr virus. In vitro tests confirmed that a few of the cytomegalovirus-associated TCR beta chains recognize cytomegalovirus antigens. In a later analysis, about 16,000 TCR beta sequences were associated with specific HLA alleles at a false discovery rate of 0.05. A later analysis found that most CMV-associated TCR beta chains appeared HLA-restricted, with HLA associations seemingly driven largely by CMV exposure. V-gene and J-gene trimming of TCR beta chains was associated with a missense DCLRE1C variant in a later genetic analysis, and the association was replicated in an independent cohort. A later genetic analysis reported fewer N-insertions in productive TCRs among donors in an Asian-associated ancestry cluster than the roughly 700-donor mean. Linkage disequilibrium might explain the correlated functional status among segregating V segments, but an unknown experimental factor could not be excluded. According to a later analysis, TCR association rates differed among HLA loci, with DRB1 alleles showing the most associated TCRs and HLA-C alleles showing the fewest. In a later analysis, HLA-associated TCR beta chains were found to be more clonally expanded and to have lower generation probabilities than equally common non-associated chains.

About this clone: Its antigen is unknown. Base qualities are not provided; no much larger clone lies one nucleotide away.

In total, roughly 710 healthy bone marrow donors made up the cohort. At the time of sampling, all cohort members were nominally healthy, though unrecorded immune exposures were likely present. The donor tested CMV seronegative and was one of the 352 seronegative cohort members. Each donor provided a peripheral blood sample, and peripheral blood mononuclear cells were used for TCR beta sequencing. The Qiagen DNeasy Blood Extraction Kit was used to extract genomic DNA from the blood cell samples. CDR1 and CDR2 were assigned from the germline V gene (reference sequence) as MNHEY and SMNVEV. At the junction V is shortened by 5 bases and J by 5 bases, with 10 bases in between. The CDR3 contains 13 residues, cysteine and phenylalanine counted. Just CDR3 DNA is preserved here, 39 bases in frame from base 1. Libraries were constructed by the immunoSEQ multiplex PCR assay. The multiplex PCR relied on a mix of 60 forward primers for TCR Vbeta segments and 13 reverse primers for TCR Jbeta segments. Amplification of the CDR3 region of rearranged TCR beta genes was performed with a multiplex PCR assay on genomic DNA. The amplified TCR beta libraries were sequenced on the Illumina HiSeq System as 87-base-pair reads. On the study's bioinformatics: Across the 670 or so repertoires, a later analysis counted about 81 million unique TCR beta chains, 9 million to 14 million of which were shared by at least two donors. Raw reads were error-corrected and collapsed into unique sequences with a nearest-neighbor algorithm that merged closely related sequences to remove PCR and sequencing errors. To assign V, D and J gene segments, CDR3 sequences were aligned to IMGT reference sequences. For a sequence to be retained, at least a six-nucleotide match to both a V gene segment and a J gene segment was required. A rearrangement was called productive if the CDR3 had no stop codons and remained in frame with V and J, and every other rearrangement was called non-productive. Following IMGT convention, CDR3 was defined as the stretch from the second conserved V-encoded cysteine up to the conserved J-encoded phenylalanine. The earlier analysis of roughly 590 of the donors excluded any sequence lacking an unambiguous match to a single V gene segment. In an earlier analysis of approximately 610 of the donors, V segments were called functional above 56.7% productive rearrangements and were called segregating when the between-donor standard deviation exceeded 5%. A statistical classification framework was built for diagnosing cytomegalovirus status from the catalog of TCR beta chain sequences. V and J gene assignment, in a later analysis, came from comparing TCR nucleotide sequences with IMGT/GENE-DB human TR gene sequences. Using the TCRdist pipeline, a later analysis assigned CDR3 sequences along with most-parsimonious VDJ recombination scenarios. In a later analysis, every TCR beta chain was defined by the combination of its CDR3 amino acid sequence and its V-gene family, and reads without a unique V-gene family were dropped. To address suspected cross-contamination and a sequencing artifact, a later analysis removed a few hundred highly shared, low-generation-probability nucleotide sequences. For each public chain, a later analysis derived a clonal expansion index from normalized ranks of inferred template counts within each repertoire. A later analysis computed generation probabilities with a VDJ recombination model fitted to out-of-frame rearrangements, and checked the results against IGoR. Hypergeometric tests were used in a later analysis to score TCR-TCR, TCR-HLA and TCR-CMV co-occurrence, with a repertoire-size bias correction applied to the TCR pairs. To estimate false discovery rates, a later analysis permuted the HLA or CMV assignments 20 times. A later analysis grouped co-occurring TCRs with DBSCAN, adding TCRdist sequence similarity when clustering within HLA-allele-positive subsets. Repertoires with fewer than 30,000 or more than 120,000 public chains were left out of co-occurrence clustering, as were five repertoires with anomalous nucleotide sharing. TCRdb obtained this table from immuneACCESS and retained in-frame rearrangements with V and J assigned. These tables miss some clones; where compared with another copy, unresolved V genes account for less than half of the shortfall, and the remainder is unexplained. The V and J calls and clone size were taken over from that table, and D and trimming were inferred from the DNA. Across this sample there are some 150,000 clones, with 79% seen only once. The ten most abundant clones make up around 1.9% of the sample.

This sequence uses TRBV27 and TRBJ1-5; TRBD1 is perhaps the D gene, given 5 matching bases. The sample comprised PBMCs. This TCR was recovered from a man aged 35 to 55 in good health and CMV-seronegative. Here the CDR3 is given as CASSTRQYQPQHF. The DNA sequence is TGTGCCAGCAGTACTCGACAGTATCAGCCCCAGCATTTT.